A single sample is the source of the 27 T cell receptor beta chains below, sequenced in a study of blood T cell repertoires in COVID-19. Sequenced by immunoSEQ multiplex PCR; TCRdb stores in-frame clones only, minus some. Among approximately 130,000 clones listed, over 75% were seen once. The sequencing input was peripheral blood. The receptors shown here come from a man in his forties or fifties with acute or convalescent COVID-19.

The chain has TRBV19 and TRBJ1-5, with 7 bases lining up with TRBD1. This CDR3 region has 15 residues. V was clipped by 8 bases and J by 1 base; unmatched bases: 8. CDR1 and CDR2 (germline): LNHDA, SQIVND (reference sequence). CDR3 residues: CASLRGAGSNQPQHF. The CDR3 DNA follows: TGTGCCAGTCTCAGGGGGGCAGGGAGCAATCAGCCCCAGCATTTT.

This sequence joins TRBV30 and TRBJ1-1; the match to TRBD1 covers 11 bases. Germline CDR1 reads GTSNPN; CDR2 reads SVGIG (reference sequence). The CDR3 totals 14 residues. J was trimmed by 8 bases and V by 2 bases; bases with no gene match: 7. CDR3 nucleotide sequence: TGTGCCTGGAGTAGGGACAGGGGGACTGGAGAAGCTTTCTTT. It yields the protein CAWSRDRGTGEAFF.

The chain is built from TRBV6-1 and TRBJ2-7; D ambiguous. V lost 2 bases, J lost 3 bases, and 11 bases lay in between. Germline CDR1 and CDR2: MNHNS and SASEGT. The CDR3 loop spans 14 amino acids. The CDR3 DNA follows: TGTGCCAGCAGTGAAATTAGGAGTTTCTACGAGCAGTACTTC. It yields the protein CASSEIRSFYEQYF.

CDR3 residues: CASSYSSGNEQFF. As DNA, the CDR3 is TGTGCCAGCAGTTACTCTAGCGGCAATGAGCAGTTCTTC. The chain joins TRBV6-5 to TRBJ2-1; D possibly corresponds to TRBD2 (6 bases). Between the trimmed V and J ends, which lost 0 bases and 6 bases, there was a span of 6 bases. This CDR3 contains 13 residues. Germline CDR1 and CDR2: MNHEY and SVGAGI.

The chain carries TRBV7-8 and TRBJ2-7; TRBD2 matches at 7 bases. Unmatched junction bases numbered 7, after V lost 8 bases and J lost 0 bases. The CDR3 sequence is 14 residues long. CDR1 and CDR2 from the germline V gene are SGHVS and FQNEAQ. CDR3 nucleotide sequence: TGTGCCAGCGGGCTAGCGGCCTACTCCTACGAGCAGTACTTC. Encoded protein: CASGLAAYSYEQYF.

The gene calls are TRBV2 and TRBJ2-1; possible D gene TRBD2, 6 bases. CDR3 length: 13 amino acids. With 5 bases removed from V and 3 bases from J, the gap between germline ends came to 8 bases. CDR1 and CDR2 from the germline V gene are SNHLY and FYNNEI. The CDR3 spells CASSRGDYNEQFF. CDR3 nucleotides: TGTGCCAGCAGTCGCGGGGACTACAATGAGCAGTTCTTC.

CDR3 protein: CASSFGDTQYF. DNA of the CDR3: TGCGCCAGCAGCTTCGGGGATACGCAGTATTTT. This sequence joins TRBV5-1 and TRBJ2-3; the D is unclear. V gave up 2 bases and J gave up 6 bases, with 4 bases separating them. In germline, CDR1 is SGHRS, CDR2 YFSETQ. The CDR3 has 11 residues.

The rearrangement links TRBV19 to TRBJ1-2; the match to TRBD1 covers 9 bases. J was trimmed by 2 bases and V by 3 bases; bases with no gene match: 10. The CDR3 contains 17 residues. From germline, CDR1 is LNHDA and CDR2 SQIVND (reference sequence). The CDR3 coding sequence is TGTGCCAGTAGTATCAAAGGACGTGGGACAGGGAACTATGGCTACACCTTC. Amino acids: CASSIKGRGTGNYGYTF.

The chain is built from TRBV10-3 and TRBJ2-7, with D perhaps matching TRBD2 (6 bases). CDR3 length: 14 residues. V was shortened by 10 bases and J by 0 bases, with 16 bases between the two germline ends. Germline values: CDR1 ENHRY, CDR2 SYGVKD. CDR3 loop: CATRGDSSSYEQYF. CDR3 in DNA: TGTGCCACTCGAGGGGACTCTAGCTCCTACGAGCAGTACTTC.

Worth noting for this clone: Other DNA sequences from this sample encode an identical CDR3 as well. The rearrangement links TRBV19 to TRBJ2-7, with D possibly TRBD1 on 5 matching bases. Trimming took 2 bases from V and 3 from J, leaving 8 bases between them. Germline CDR1 LNHDA, CDR2 SQIVND (reference sequence). The CDR3 has 13 amino acids. The chain's CDR3 is CASSINRNYEQYF. The DNA for the CDR3 is TGTGCCAGTAGTATAAACAGGAACTACGAGCAGTACTTC.

The table lists this clone with a count of one. This chain joins TRBV27 and TRBJ2-2; D may be TRBD2 (6 bases). V lost 7 bases and J lost 4, with 16 bases in between. Germline CDR1 reads MNHEY; CDR2 reads SMNVEV (reference sequence). The CDR3 has 15 amino acids. CDR3 DNA: TGTGCCAGCACTATTACGGGAGTAGGCACCGGGGAGCTGTTTTTT. Encoded protein: CASTITGVGTGELFF.

The table lists this clone with a count of one. The rearrangement links TRBV19 to TRBJ2-1; 12 bases are a match to TRBD2. This CDR3 is 17 amino acids long. With 3 bases clipped from V and 6 bases from J, the junction kept 9 bases outside the gene matches. From germline, CDR1 is LNHDA and CDR2 SQIVND (reference sequence). Here the CDR3 reads CASSMRLAGGRGNEQFF. CDR3 coding DNA: TGTGCCAGTAGTATGCGGCTAGCGGGAGGGCGGGGCAATGAGCAGTTCTTC.

The chain has TRBV18 and TRBJ2-5; tentatively, D is TRBD2 (5 bases). Trimming stripped 2 bases from V and 6 bases from J, with 10 bases between. Germline CDR1 and CDR2: KGHSH and LQKENI. The CDR3 totals 13 residues. The CDR3 reads CASSPSGAKTQYF. DNA for the CDR3: TGTGCCAGCTCACCAAGCGGAGCGAAGACCCAGTACTTC.

The V gene is TRBV10-2, the J gene TRBJ2-1; the match to TRBD2 covers 12 bases. This CDR3 has 15 residues. The V gene's germline CDR1 is WSHSY and CDR2 SAAADI. V lost 8 bases and J lost 9; bases outside the gene matches: 11. The CDR3 DNA follows: TGCGCCAGCGGTGGGCTAGCGGGAGGGCGGGGTGAGCAGTTCTTC. Its translation: CASGGLAGGRGEQFF.

The V call is TRBV19, the J call TRBJ1-1; D gene ambiguous. The germline gives CDR1 LNHDA, CDR2 SQIVND (reference sequence). The CDR3 runs 14 residues. V was cut by 3 bases and J by 1 base, with 9 bases left in between. The CDR3 region is CASSILPGNTEAFF. DNA for the CDR3: TGTGCCAGTAGTATCCTACCGGGGAACACTGAAGCTTTCTTT.

This clone qualifies as large. CDR3 coding DNA: TGTGCCAGTAGTATGGGGACAGGGAGCAATTCACCCCTCCACTTT. Its protein product is CASSMGTGSNSPLHF. This chain joins TRBV19 and TRBJ1-6, with 9 nucleotides matching TRBD1. The V gene end was trimmed by 3 bases and the J gene end by 7 bases; junction bases not matched to a gene: 4. The CDR3 has 15 amino acids. Germline loops: CDR1 LNHDA, CDR2 SQIVND (reference sequence).

The J gene is TRBJ2-7, the V gene TRBV19; 9 bases fit TRBD1. From germline, CDR1 is LNHDA and CDR2 SQIVND (reference sequence). Germline trimming cut 5 bases from V and 4 bases from J; bases unmatched to any gene: 12. The CDR3 is 16 amino acids. CDR3 sequence: CASSPLAGTGSYEQYF. CDR3 in DNA: TGTGCCAGTAGTCCCCTTGCCGGGACAGGGTCATACGAGCAGTACTTC.

This clone was seen at least ten times. The chain employs TRBV7-6 and TRBJ2-6; D may be TRBD2 (6 bases). Germline CDR1 and CDR2: SGHVS and FNYEAQ. This CDR3 region has 15 residues. V was pared by 5 bases and J by 1 base, with 9 bases between. The CDR3 DNA reads TGTGCCAGCAGCACGGGAGTTTCTGGGGCCAACGTCCTGACTTTC. The encoded protein is CASSTGVSGANVLTF.

This clone was recorded a few times. The V and J genes are TRBV6-4 and TRBJ2-1, with D unresolved. Germline CDR1 is MRHNA and CDR2 is SNTAGT. This CDR3 has 15 amino acids. The V and J ends lost 6 bases and 6 bases respectively, with 18 bases between them. The CDR3 DNA is TGTGCCAGCAGCGCCGACCCATCCCCGGGCAATGAGCAGTTCTTC. Its translation: CASSADPSPGNEQFF.

The chain combines TRBV7-8 with TRBJ1-4; maybe TRBD1 (5 bases). This CDR3 region has 14 residues. Germline V CDR1 and CDR2: SGHVS, FQNEAQ. Trimming shortened V by 5 bases and J by 6 bases, and 13 bases separated the two germline ends. The CDR3 bases are TGTGCCAGCAGCCCACTGGGAGGGGATGAAAAACTGTTTTTT. It encodes CASSPLGGDEKLFF.

The chain joins TRBV7-2 to TRBJ2-7; tentatively, D is TRBD1 (5 bases). V was cut by 1 base and J by 11 bases, with 15 bases left in between. The CDR3 runs to 13 residues. From germline, CDR1 is SGHTA and CDR2 FQGNSA. CDR3: CASSLGAGNFEYF. CDR3 DNA sequence: TGTGCCAGCAGCTTAGGGGCAGGGAATTTCGAGTACTTC.

The chain carries TRBV6-5 and TRBJ1-2; no reliable D call. The V end was cut by 0 bases, the J end by 0 bases, with 8 bases between. Germline CDR1 reads MNHEY; CDR2 reads SVGAGI. The CDR3 contains 15 residues. CDR3 in amino acids: CASSYSAVPNYGYTF. The CDR3 DNA reads TGTGCCAGCAGTTACTCGGCAGTACCTAACTATGGCTACACCTTC.

The V gene is TRBV19, the J gene TRBJ1-1; no clear D gene. V was pared by 5 bases and J by 5 bases, with 12 bases between. Germline CDR1 reads LNHDA; CDR2 reads SQIVND (reference sequence). The CDR3 runs to 13 residues. In DNA, the CDR3 is TGTGCCAGTAGTCCTTCCCGCGGGACTGAAGCTTTCTTT. Translation: CASSPSRGTEAFF.

The CDR3 sequence: CASSAGLDNTGELFF. CDR3 coding DNA: TGTGCCAGCAGTGCGGGACTAGATAACACCGGGGAGCTGTTTTTT. This chain links TRBV6-4 with TRBJ2-2, with TRBD2 matching 8 bases. The CDR3 contains 15 residues. Trimming removed 4 bases from V and 2 bases from J; junction bases left unmatched: 3. CDR1 and CDR2 from the germline V gene are MRHNA and SNTAGT.

The rearrangement joins TRBV10-3 to TRBJ1-1, with TRBD1 matching 10 bases. There are 15 residues in the CDR3. Germline loops: CDR1 ENHRY, CDR2 SYGVKD. The J segment lost 3 bases and the V segment lost 9 bases, leaving 10 bases of the junction unmatched. The CDR3 loop is CAMTPGQGWDTEAFF. The CDR3 DNA reads TGTGCCATGACTCCGGGACAGGGGTGGGACACTGAAGCTTTCTTT.

V gene TRBV7-8 combines with J gene TRBJ2-7; TRBD1 agrees at 8 bases. Germline values: CDR1 SGHVS, CDR2 FQNEAQ. The CDR3 covers 15 residues. The V and J ends lost 1 base and 3 bases, in that order; junction bases with no gene match: 5. The chain's CDR3 is CASSLVRTGNYEQYF. DNA of the CDR3: TGTGCCAGCAGCTTAGTTCGGACAGGGAACTACGAGCAGTACTTC.

The rearrangement uses TRBV30 and TRBJ1-2; D is unclear. V lost 8 bases and J lost 8, with 18 bases in between. This CDR3 spans 12 amino acids. Germline V gene data show CDR1 as GTSNPN and CDR2 as SVGIG (reference sequence). CDR3 in DNA: TGTGCCCGCCGGGAAGCGAAGGGAGGCTACACCTTC. It encodes CARREAKGGYTF.